The present T cell receptor (beta chain) was sequenced within a study of blood T cell repertoires in COVID-19. Study information: PBMCs, B-cell-depleted T cells, or T cells were the source of the cDNA or gDNA that made up the material.

Looked up from germline, CDR1 is SGHRS and CDR2 is YFSETQ. There are 15 residues in the CDR3. The J segment lost 4 bases and the V segment lost 2 bases, leaving 5 bases of the junction unmatched. TCRdb's table, derived via immunoSEQ multiplex PCR, lists solely in-frame clones and lacks some. The table lists about 150,000 clones, 76% of them singletons. Sequences were obtained from peripheral blood. V usage is TRBV5-1 and J usage is TRBJ2-3, with 9 bases aligning to TRBD2. The source is a woman older than 75 with acute or convalescent COVID-19. CDR3 in amino acids: CASSLRTSEADTQYF. CDR3 coding DNA: TGCGCCAGCAGCTTAAGGACTAGCGAGGCAGATACGCAGTATTTT.